A selection of T cell receptor beta chains follows, all from one sample in a study of technical replicates of blood from several donors. Assay: immunoSEQ multiplex PCR; the TCRdb copy retains only in-frame clones and omits some. This table holds tens of thousands of clones, 95% to 98% found once. The sequencing input was T cells isolated from PBMCs. All receptors come from a human donor in good health. Each CDR3 is given with its conserved first and last residue. The D gene is left open where the match is weak. For some rows the clone size is stated as once, few or many, or as a class when expanded; others skip it.

- TRBD2 TRBJ2-1 TRBV27 TGTGCCAGCAGTTTGCTAGGCGGGAGAATCTACAATGAGCAGTTCTTC CASSLLGGRIYNEQFF
- TRBD1 TRBJ1-1 TRBV5-1 TGCGCCAGCAGCCGAGACAGGGGGAGCACTGAAGCTTTCTTT CASSRDRGSTEAFF
once TRBD1 TRBJ1-2 TRBV4-3 TGCGCCAGCAGCACTAGTCAGGGACAGGGTAGAGGGGAATCCTTC CASSTSQGQGRGESF
- - TRBJ2-7 TRBV6-5 TGTGCCAGCAGTTCGACAGCCTTCAACGAGCAGTACTTC CASSSTAFNEQYF
- - TRBJ2-7 TRBV9 TGTGCCAGCAGCGTCTCTTGGGGCCCCTACGAGCAGTACTTC CASSVSWGPYEQYF
- - TRBJ1-1 TRBV7-8 TGTGCCAGCAGCTTTCCCCGTTTGATGGGGAGAACTGAAGCTTTCTTT CASSFPRLMGRTEAFF
- - TRBJ2-3 TRBV5-4 TGTGCCAGCAGCTCCGTTATAGATACGCAGTATTTT CASSSVIDTQYF
- - TRBJ1-5 TRBV13 TGTGCCAGCAGCTTAGGGGTGGGAGGATCCAATCAGCCCCAGCATTTT CASSLGVGGSNQPQHF
once TRBD1 TRBJ1-1 TRBV27 TGTGCCAGCAGTTTAACAGGGGTAACTGAAGCTTTCTTT CASSLTGVTEAFF
- - TRBJ2-3 TRBV5-4 TGTGCCAGCAGCATCCCGGGACAAGGACCAGATACGCAGTATTTT CASSIPGQGPDTQYF
- TRBD1 TRBJ1-5 TRBV28 TGTGCCAGCACCGAGACAGGGAAGCGCGGTCAGCCCCAGCATTTT CASTETGKRGQPQHF
- - TRBJ2-7 TRBV19 TGTGCCAGTAGTATTTCGGCGGGGCACTCCTACGAGCAGTACTTC CASSISAGHSYEQYF
once - TRBJ2-5 TRBV12-5 TGTGCTAGTGGTTTGGTACTCGGGACCCAGTACTTC CASGLVLGTQYF
once - TRBJ2-7 TRBV7-3 TGTGCCAGCAGCTTAACCGCAGTGGGGCTACGAGAGCAGTACTTC CASSLTAVGLREQYF
- - TRBJ1-4 TRBV6-7 TGTGCCAGCCCTGCGGAACTGTTTTTT CASPAELFF
- TRBD1 TRBJ1-4 TRBV18 TGTGCCAGCTCACCAGCATTAGGGACAGGGATAAAACTGTTTTTT CASSPALGTGIKLFF
- - TRBJ2-3 TRBV11-3 TGTGCCAGCAGCTTAGGTCGGGTGACAGATACGCAGTATTTT CASSLGRVTDTQYF
- TRBD1 TRBJ2-5 TRBV27 TGTGCCAGCAGTTGGACAGGGGGCGAGACCCAGTACTTC CASSWTGGETQYF
- TRBD1 TRBJ2-5 TRBV18 TGTGCCAGCTCAGTTACCGGGACAGGGCAGGCGACCCAGTACTTC CASSVTGTGQATQYF
- TRBD1 TRBJ1-5 TRBV6-5 TGTGCCAGCAGTCTAACAGGGGGCAGTCAGCCCCAGCATTTT CASSLTGGSQPQHF
- TRBD2 TRBJ2-1 TRBV5-6 TGTGCCAGCAGCTTTCGCGGGAGAATGTCCTACAATGAGCAGTTCTTC CASSFRGRMSYNEQFF
- - TRBJ2-2 TRBV7-3 TGTGCCAGCAGCCAAGACAGAGAGTACACCGGGGAGCTGTTTTTT CASSQDREYTGELFF
- - TRBJ2-1 TRBV5-1 TGCGCCAGCAGCCGGGACGGGGGAAACAATGAGCAGTTCTTC CASSRDGGNNEQFF
- - TRBJ1-1 TRBV6-5 TGTGCCAGCAGAAGACAGCTGATCACTGAAGCTTTCTTT CASRRQLITEAFF
- - TRBJ2-3 TRBV5-6 TGTGCCAGCAGCGGGGCCGGGACTCGCGATACGCAGTATTTT CASSGAGTRDTQYF
- - TRBJ2-5 TRBV9 TGTGCCAGCAGCGTTAGCGCATTCCAAGAGACCCAGTACTTC CASSVSAFQETQYF
once - TRBJ2-7 TRBV11-2 TGTGCCAGCAGCTTAGGCGTGGGGCAGGGGTACGAGCAGTACTTC CASSLGVGQGYEQYF
- - TRBJ2-5 TRBV19 TGTGCCAGTAGTGGAGGGAGAGAGACCCAGTACTTC CASSGGRETQYF
- TRBD1 TRBJ1-4 TRBV5-6 TGTGCCAGCAGCTCGTGGGGACAGGGAGATGAAAAACTGTTTTTT CASSSWGQGDEKLFF
- - TRBJ1-5 TRBV2 TGTGCCAGCAGTGAAACCGGGGAGCGCAATCAGCCCCAGCATTTT CASSETGERNQPQHF
- - TRBJ1-2 TRBV5-6 TGTGCCAGCAGCTTTACCCCAGGGAATATTTATGGCTACACCTTC CASSFTPGNIYGYTF
- - TRBJ2-1 TRBV7-8 TGTGCCAGCAGCCCCCTCCGCGGAGGGTCCTACAATGAGCAGTTCTTC CASSPLRGGSYNEQFF
once TRBD1 TRBJ2-7 TRBV7-8 TGTGCCAGCAGCCACTTAGAAGGGACAGAACTCTACGAGCAGTACTTC CASSHLEGTELYEQYF
once - TRBJ2-7 TRBV5-1 TGCGCCAGCAGCTTAGGGGGAGTTAACGAGCAGTACTTC CASSLGGVNEQYF
- TRBD1 TRBJ2-1 TRBV6-5 TGTGCCAGCAGTACCACAGGGGCAGGTGAGCAGTTCTTC CASSTTGAGEQFF
- TRBD2 TRBJ2-7 TRBV27 TGTGCCAGCAGTTTAGGGGGGGGCGAGCAGTACTTC CASSLGGGEQYF
- - TRBJ2-3 TRBV10-2 TGCGCCAGCAGTGAGTCCGATCGGGGAGATACGCAGTATTTT CASSESDRGDTQYF
- - TRBJ2-3 TRBV11-2 TGTGCCAGCAGCTTAGGGAGCGGTTTCTTAGATACGCAGTATTTT CASSLGSGFLDTQYF
- TRBD2 TRBJ2-7 TRBV4-1 TGCGCCAGCAGCCAGGGACTAGCGGGGAACTACGAGCAGTACTTC CASSQGLAGNYEQYF
- - TRBJ1-1 TRBV7-6 TGTGCCAGCAGCCGACATAGAAACACTGAAGCTTTCTTT CASSRHRNTEAFF
- - TRBJ2-3 TRBV5-4 TGTGCCAGCAGCCCGGACTGGACGAGCACAGATACGCAGTATTTT CASSPDWTSTDTQYF
- - TRBJ1-3 TRBV6-1 TGTGCCAGCAGTGAACTTATAAGAAACACCATATATTTT CASSELIRNTIYF
- TRBD2 TRBJ2-7 TRBV19 TGTGCCAGTAGTACTACTAGCGGGGGGATGCAGTACTTC CASSTTSGGMQYF
- TRBD2 TRBJ2-2 TRBV4-2 TGTGCCAGCAGCCAAGGGATAGCGGGAGTTACCGGGGAGCTGTTTTTT CASSQGIAGVTGELFF
- TRBD1 TRBJ2-7 TRBV2 TGTGCCAGCAGCGTCGACAGGGGGTACTACGAGCAGTACTTC CASSVDRGYYEQYF
- TRBD1 TRBJ2-2 TRBV6-6 TGTGCCAGCAGTAGTGGCGGGACAGGGTTGACCGGGGAGCTGTTTTTT CASSSGGTGLTGELFF
- TRBD1 TRBJ1-5 TRBV10-3 TGTGCCATCAGTACAGGGGGGGAACAGCCCCAGCATTTT CAISTGGEQPQHF
- TRBD1 TRBJ2-1 TRBV7-2 TGTGCCAGCAGCGCATCAGGGGGCTCATACAATGAGCAGTTCTTC CASSASGGSYNEQFF
- TRBD1 TRBJ2-7 TRBV27 TGTGCCAGCCGGGGACAGGGATCCCCCTACGAGCAGTACTTC CASRGQGSPYEQYF
- - TRBJ2-1 TRBV11-3 TGTGCCAGCAGCTCAAACTACAATGAGCAGTTCTTC CASSSNYNEQFF
- TRBD1 TRBJ1-1 TRBV5-8 TGTGCCAGCAGCCGACGGACAGGGCTGAATGAAGCTTTCTTT CASSRRTGLNEAFF
- TRBD1 TRBJ1-4 TRBV9 TGTGCCAGCAGCGTATCCACGGGACAGGGGTGGGAAAAACTGTTTTTT CASSVSTGQGWEKLFF
- - TRBJ2-7 TRBV13 TGTGCCAGCAGCTTAGAACGGACAGTTACCTACGAGCAGTACTTC CASSLERTVTYEQYF
- TRBD2 TRBJ2-5 TRBV11-2 TGTGCCAGCAGCTTTGGGACTAGCGGGGCCCCAGAGACCCAGTACTTC CASSFGTSGAPETQYF
- - TRBJ2-7 TRBV27 TGTGCCAGCAGTTTATTAGGCAGGGGCTACGAGCAGTACTTC CASSLLGRGYEQYF